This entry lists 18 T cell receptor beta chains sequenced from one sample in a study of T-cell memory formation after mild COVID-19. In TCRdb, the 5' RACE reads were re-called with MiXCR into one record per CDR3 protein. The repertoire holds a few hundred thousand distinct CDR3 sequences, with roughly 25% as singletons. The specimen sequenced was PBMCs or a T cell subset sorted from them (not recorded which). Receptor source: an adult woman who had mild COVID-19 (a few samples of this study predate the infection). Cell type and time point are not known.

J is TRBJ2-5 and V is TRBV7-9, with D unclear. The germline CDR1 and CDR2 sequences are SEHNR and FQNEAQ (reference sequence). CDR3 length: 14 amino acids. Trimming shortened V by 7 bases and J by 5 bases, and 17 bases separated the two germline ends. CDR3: CASTLQPIDETQYF. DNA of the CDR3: TGTGCCAGCACCCTTCAACCTATCGACGAGACCCAGTACTTC.

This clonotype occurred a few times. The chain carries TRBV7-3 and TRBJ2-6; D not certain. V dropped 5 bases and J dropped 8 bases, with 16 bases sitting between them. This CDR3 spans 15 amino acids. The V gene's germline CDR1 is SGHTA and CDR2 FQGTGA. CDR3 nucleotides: TGTGCCAGCAGCCTAGACGGAACCGGGTCCAACGTCCTGACTTTC. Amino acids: CASSLDGTGSNVLTF.

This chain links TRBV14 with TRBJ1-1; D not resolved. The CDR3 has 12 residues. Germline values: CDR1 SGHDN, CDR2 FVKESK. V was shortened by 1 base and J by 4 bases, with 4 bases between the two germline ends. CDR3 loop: CASSQAVTEAFF. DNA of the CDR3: TGTGCCAGCAGCCAAGCTGTCACTGAAGCTTTCTTT.

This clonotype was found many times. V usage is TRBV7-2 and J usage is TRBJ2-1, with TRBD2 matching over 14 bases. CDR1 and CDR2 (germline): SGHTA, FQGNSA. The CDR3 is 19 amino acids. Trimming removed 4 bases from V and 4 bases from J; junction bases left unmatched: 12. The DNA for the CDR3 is TGTGCCAGCAGCTCCCGGGCGACTAGCGGGAGGGCCTTGTACAATGAGCAGTTCTTC. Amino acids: CASSSRATSGRALYNEQFF.

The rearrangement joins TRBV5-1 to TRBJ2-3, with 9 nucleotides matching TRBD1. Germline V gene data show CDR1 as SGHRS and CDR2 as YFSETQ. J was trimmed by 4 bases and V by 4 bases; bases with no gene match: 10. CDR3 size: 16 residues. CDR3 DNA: TGCGCCAGCAGCCTTCCGGGGACAGGGTGGGCAGATACGCAGTATTTT. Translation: CASSLPGTGWADTQYF.

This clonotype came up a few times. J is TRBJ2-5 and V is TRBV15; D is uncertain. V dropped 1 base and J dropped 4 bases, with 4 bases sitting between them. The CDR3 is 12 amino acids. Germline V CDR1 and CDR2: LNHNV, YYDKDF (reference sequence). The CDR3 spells CATSRGLETQYF. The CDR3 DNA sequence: TGTGCCACCAGCAGAGGGCTAGAGACCCAGTACTTC. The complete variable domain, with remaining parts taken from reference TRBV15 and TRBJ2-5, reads DAMVIQNPRYQVTQFGKPVTLSCSQTLNHNVMYWYQQKSSQAPKLLFHYYDKDFNNEADTPDNFQSRRPNTSFCFLDIRSPGLGDTAMYLCATSRGLETQYFGPGTRLLVL.

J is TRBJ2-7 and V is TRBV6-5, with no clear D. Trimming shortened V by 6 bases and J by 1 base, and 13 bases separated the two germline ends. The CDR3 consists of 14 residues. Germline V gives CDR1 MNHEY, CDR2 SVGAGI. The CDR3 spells CASSGSFQSYEQYF. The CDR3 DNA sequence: TGTGCCAGCAGCGGTTCGTTTCAATCCTACGAGCAGTACTTC.

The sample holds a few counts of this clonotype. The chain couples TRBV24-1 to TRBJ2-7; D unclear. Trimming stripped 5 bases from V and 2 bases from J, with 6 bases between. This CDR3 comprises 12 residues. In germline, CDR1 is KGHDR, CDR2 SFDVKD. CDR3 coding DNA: TGTGCCACCAGTGGATCAACCTACGAGCAGTACTTC. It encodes CATSGSTYEQYF.

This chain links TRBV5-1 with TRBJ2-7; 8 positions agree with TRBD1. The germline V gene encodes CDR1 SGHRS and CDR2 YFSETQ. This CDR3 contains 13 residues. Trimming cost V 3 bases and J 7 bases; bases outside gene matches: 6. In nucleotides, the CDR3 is TGCGCCAGCAGCTGGACAGGGTTAGGGGAGCAGTACTTC. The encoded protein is CASSWTGLGEQYF.

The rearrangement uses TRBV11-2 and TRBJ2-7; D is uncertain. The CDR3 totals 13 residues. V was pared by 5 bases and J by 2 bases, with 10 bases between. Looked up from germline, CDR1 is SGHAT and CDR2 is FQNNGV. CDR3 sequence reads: CASSEVHPYEQYF. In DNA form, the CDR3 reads TGTGCCAGCAGCGAGGTTCACCCCTACGAGCAGTACTTC. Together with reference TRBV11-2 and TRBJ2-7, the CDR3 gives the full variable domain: EAGVAQSPRYKIIEKRQSVAFWCNPISGHATLYWYQQILGQGPKLLIQFQNNGVVDDSQLPKDRFSAERLKGVDSTLKIQPAKLEDSAVYLCASSEVHPYEQYFGPGTRLTVT.

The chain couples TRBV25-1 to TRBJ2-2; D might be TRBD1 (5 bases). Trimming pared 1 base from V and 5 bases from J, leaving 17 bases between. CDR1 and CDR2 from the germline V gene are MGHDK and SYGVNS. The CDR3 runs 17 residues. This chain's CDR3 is CASSEWGRARGTGELFF. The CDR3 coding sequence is TGTGCCAGCAGTGAATGGGGCAGGGCAAGGGGAACCGGGGAGCTGTTTTTT.

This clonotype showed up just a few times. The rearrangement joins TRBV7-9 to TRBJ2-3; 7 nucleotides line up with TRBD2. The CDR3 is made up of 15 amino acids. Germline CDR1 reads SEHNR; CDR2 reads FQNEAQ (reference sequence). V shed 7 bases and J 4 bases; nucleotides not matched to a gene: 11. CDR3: CASKPGGLGADTQYF. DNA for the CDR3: TGTGCCAGCAAGCCGGGAGGTCTGGGGGCAGATACGCAGTATTTT.

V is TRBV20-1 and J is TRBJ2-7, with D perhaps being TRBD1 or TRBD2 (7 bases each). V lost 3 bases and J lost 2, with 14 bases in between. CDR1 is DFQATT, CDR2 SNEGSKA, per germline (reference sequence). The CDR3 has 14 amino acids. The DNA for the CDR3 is TGCAGTGCTAGGGATCAGGGGGGGGCCTACGAGCAGTACTTC. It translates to CSARDQGGAYEQYF.

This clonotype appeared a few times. The CDR3: CASSFPPPGRTTSGTDTQYF. The DNA of the CDR3 is TGTGCCAGCAGCTTCCCCCCTCCGGGACGGACGACTAGCGGCACAGATACGCAGTATTTT. This chain joins TRBV7-9 and TRBJ2-3; 8 nucleotides align to TRBD2. There are 20 residues in the CDR3. Trimming cost V 3 bases and J 1 base; bases outside gene matches: 18. Looked up from germline, CDR1 is SEHNR and CDR2 is FQNEAQ (reference sequence).

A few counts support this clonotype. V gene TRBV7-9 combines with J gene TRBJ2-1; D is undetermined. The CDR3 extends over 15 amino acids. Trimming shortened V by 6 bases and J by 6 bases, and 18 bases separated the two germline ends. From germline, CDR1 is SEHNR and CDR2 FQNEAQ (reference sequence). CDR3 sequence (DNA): TGTGCCAGCAGGGGCACGAGGCGAAGTATCAATGAGCAGTTCTTC. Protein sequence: CASRGTRRSINEQFF.

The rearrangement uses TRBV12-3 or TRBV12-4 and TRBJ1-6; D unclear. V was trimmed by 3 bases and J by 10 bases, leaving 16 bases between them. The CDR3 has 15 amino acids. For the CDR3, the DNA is TGTGCCAGCAGTTTCACCAGTGCAGGTTTATCACCCCTCCACTTT. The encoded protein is CASSFTSAGLSPLHF.

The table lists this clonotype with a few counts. The CDR3 DNA follows: TGTGCCACCAGTGATTCTCGCGCAGGGGGGGTAGAGACCCAGTACTTC. As protein: CATSDSRAGGVETQYF. The chain joins TRBV24-1 to TRBJ2-5; possibly TRBD1 or TRBD2 for D (7 bases each). The ends were cut back, 2 bases at V and 4 bases at J, with 16 bases in the middle. The CDR3 length is 16 residues. Germline values: CDR1 KGHDR, CDR2 SFDVKD.

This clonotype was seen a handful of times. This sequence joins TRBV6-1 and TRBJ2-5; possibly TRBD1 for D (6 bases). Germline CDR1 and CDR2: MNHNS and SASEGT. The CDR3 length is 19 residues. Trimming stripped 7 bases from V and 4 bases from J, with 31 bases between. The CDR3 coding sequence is TGTGCCAGCATCCCCGCAGAGGGGATGAGGGGGTTGAGAGGAGAGACCCAGTACTTC. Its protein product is CASIPAEGMRGLRGETQYF.